This TCR beta chain was obtained from a study of OX40 agonist ivuxolimab in advanced cancers. Whole-study findings and limits: Part of the nonresponder group also had normalized T-cell clonal expansion that was low. On average, CD8+ T cells showed a greater number of expanded clones than CD4+.

The table came from immunoSEQ multiplex PCR; TCRdb's copy has only in-frame clones and leaves some out. This sample has tens of thousands of clones, with around 80% found just once. A note on this clone: Its antigen is unidentified.

The cohort excluded patients with autoimmune disease history or systemic immunosuppression. The V and J ends lost 3 bases and 0 bases respectively, with 13 bases between them. Germline CDR1 is SGHTS and CDR2 is YDEGEE. The CDR3 is 16 amino acids. Material: CD4+ or CD8+ T cells sorted from blood, obtained in a trial of the OX40 agonist ivuxolimab. The rearrangement uses TRBV5-8 and TRBJ1-5; TRBD1 is a possible D gene (6 bases). The clonotype originates from an adult with an advanced solid tumor such as melanoma, head and neck, liver or kidney cancer. Here the CDR3 reads CASSSGQIHSNQPQHF. The CDR3, as DNA: TGTGCCAGCAGCTCCGGACAGATCCATAGCAATCAGCCCCAGCATTTT.